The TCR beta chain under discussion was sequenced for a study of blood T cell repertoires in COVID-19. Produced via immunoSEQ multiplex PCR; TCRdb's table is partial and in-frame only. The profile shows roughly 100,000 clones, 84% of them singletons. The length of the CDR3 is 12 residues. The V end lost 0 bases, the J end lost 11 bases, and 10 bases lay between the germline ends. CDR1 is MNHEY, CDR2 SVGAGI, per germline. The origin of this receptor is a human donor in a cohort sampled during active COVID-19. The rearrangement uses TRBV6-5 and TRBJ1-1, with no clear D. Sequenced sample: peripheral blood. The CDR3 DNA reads TGTGCCAGCAGTTACTCCGGAGGGATCGCTTTCTTT. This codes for CASSYSGGIAFF.